This TCR beta chain was identified during a study of CD8 T cells in Susac syndrome. The CDR3 length is 14 residues. CDR1 and CDR2 (germline): SEHNR, FQNEAQ (reference sequence). V lost 6 bases and J 6 bases, leaving 14 bases between the germline ends. RNA amounts of roughly 0.45 to 1 ug underwent reverse transcription with random hexamers. TCRdb processed the immunoSEQ multiplex PCR reads anew with MiXCR; each CDR3 protein has one entry. Of 150,000 to 200,000 distinct CDR3 sequences detected, roughly 94% appear once; the ten largest clones hold about 0.095%. Study-level findings and limits: Only a relatively small number of individuals were included in the TCR sequencing and HLA analysis.

TCR beta sequencing covered blood CD8+ and CD4+ T cells. Comment on this clonotype: Its specificity is unknown.

The V and J genes are TRBV7-9 and TRBJ1-4, with no clear D. Sequenced material: CD4+ T cells from PBMCs. The clonotype was recovered from a human donor with multiple sclerosis. The CDR3 DNA follows: TGTGCCAGCAGTCCCGAAGAGGTGGATGAAAAACTGTTTTTT. Its protein is CASSPEEVDEKLFF.